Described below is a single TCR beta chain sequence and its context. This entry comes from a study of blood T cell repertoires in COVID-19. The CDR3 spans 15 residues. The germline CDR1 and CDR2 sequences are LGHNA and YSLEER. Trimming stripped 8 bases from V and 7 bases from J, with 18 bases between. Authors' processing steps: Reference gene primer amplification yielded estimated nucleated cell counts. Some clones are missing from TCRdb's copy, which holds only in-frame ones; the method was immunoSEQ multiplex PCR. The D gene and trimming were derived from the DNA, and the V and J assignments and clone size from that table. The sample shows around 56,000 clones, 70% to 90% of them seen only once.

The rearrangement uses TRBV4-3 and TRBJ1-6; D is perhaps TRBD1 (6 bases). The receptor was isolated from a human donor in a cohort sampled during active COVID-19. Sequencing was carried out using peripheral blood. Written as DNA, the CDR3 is TGCGCCAGCGTCAGGGAAATGGGACAAAATTCACCCCTCCACTTT. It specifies CASVREMGQNSPLHF.